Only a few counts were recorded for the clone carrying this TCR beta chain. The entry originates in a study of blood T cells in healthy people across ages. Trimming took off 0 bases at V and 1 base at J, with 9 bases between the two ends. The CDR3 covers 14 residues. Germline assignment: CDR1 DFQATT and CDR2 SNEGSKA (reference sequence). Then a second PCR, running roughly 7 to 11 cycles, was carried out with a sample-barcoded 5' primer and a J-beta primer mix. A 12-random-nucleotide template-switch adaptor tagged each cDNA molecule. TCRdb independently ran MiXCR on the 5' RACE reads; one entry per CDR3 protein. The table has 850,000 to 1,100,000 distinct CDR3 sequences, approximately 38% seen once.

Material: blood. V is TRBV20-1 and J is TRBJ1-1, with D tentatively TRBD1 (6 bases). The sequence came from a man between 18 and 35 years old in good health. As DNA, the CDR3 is TGCAGTGCTAGAGATACAGGGCCGAACACTGAAGCTTTCTTT. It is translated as CSARDTGPNTEAFF.